The clone carrying this TCR beta chain was recorded once. This sample is drawn from a study of blood T cell repertoires in COVID-19. Study-level information: From the United States, Italy and Spain came samples of acute and convalescent COVID-19. PBMCs, B-cell-depleted T cells, or T cells were the source of the cDNA or gDNA that made up the material.

As handled by the study authors: Cell counts per sample came from amplifying reference gene primers. Clones were read by immunoSEQ multiplex PCR, and TCRdb kept only the in-frame ones, dropping some. V and J calls and clone size are as listed in that table; D and trimming were resolved from the DNA. The data show around 60,000 clones, more than 80% seen once. The sequence came from a man older than 75 with acute or convalescent COVID-19. The sample taken for sequencing was peripheral blood.

CDR3 nucleotides: TGTGCCAGCAGTGAATATAGCGGGGGGGCCCCCGGGGAGCTGTTTTTT. As protein: CASSEYSGGAPGELFF. This chain uses TRBV25-1 with TRBJ2-2, with 11 nucleotides matching TRBD2. After removal of 0 bases from V and 6 bases from J, the junction contained 3 bases not matched to a gene. Germline V gene data show CDR1 as MGHDK and CDR2 as SYGVNS. This CDR3 spans 16 amino acids.